Each of the 27 T cell receptor beta chains below was sequenced from the same sample in a study of T cell responses to AZD1222 COVID-19 vaccine. TCRdb keeps only in-frame clones here, not all; method: immunoSEQ multiplex PCR. Among roughly 70,000 clones listed, 90% to 95% were seen once. The sample in question was peripheral blood, obtained 28 days after the second dose of the MenACWY control vaccine. These receptors were collected from an adult who received the MenACWY meningococcal vaccine as a control.

This clone appeared once. The gene calls are TRBV6-6 and TRBJ1-5; D gene unclear. V was shortened by 0 bases and J by 0 bases, with 9 bases between the two germline ends. Per the germline V gene, CDR1 is MNHNY and CDR2 is SVGAGI (reference sequence). The CDR3 contains 16 residues. CDR3 protein: CASSYSGPVSNQPQHF. The DNA of the CDR3 is TGTGCCAGCAGTTACTCCGGCCCAGTTAGCAATCAGCCCCAGCATTTT.

The chain employs TRBV10-3 and TRBJ2-5; the D gene is possibly TRBD2 (6 bases). The CDR3 is made up of 15 amino acids. Trimming took off 0 bases at V and 1 base at J, with 9 bases between the two ends. Germline loops: CDR1 ENHRY, CDR2 SYGVKD. The CDR3: CAISESGGIQETQYF. The CDR3 DNA is TGTGCCATCAGTGAGTCAGGCGGGATCCAAGAGACCCAGTACTTC.

The rearrangement joins TRBV12-5 to TRBJ2-7; TRBD2 is a possible D gene (6 bases). Trimming shortened V by 5 bases and J by 4 bases, and 18 bases separated the two germline ends. The germline V gene encodes CDR1 LGHNT and CDR2 FRNRAP. The CDR3 loop spans 15 amino acids. CDR3 sequence reads: CASGPGGQAKYEQYF. The CDR3 DNA follows: TGTGCTAGTGGTCCCGGAGGGCAGGCCAAGTACGAGCAGTACTTC.

The chain uses TRBV3-1 (or the pseudogene TRBV3-2) and TRBJ2-7; tentatively, D is TRBD2 (6 bases). Trimming removed 1 base at V and 4 bases at J, with 11 bases between. This CDR3 has 14 residues. Germline V CDR1 and CDR2: LGHDT, YNNKEL (reference sequence). In DNA, the CDR3 is TGTGCCAGCAGCCAAGTGTTAGGAGGGTACGAGCAGTACTTC. Translation: CASSQVLGGYEQYF.

The chain links TRBV7-9 to TRBJ1-2; no firm D call. Germline assignment: CDR1 SEHNR and CDR2 FQNEAQ (reference sequence). V lost 5 bases, J lost 2 bases, and 6 bases lay in between. The CDR3 sequence is 12 residues long. Here the CDR3 DNA reads TGTGCCAGCAGCCCTCACAACTATGGCTACACCTTC. Amino acid sequence: CASSPHNYGYTF.

V gene TRBV7-9 combines with J gene TRBJ1-3; D is uncertain. V lost 8 bases to trimming and J lost 1 base, with 9 bases between them. This CDR3 region has 13 residues. Per germline, CDR1 SEHNR and CDR2 FQNEAQ (reference sequence). The CDR3 loop reads CASLRASGNTIYF. The CDR3 nucleotides are TGTGCCAGCCTCCGAGCATCTGGAAACACCATATATTTT.

This sequence joins TRBV14 and TRBJ2-5; unclear D gene. Per the germline V gene, CDR1 is SGHDN and CDR2 is FVKESK. V was shortened by 2 bases and J by 4 bases, with 8 bases between the two germline ends. The CDR3 covers 13 residues. The CDR3 DNA reads TGTGCCAGCAGCCAATCCCTGGGAGAGACCCAGTACTTC. Translating gives CASSQSLGETQYF.

The V and J genes are TRBV4-2 and TRBJ1-5, with D perhaps TRBD1 (5 bases). The V and J ends lost 0 bases and 6 bases respectively, with 15 bases between them. The CDR3 extends over 16 amino acids. Germline lookup yields CDR1 LGHNA and CDR2 YNFKEQ. In DNA form, the CDR3 reads TGTGCCAGCAGCCAAGATGTCCAGGGTCGGGGTCAGCCCCAGCATTTT. This sequence encodes CASSQDVQGRGQPQHF.

The chain has TRBV20-1 and TRBJ2-5, with D tentatively TRBD2 (5 bases). This CDR3 has 14 residues. V was pared by 3 bases and J by 2 bases, with 13 bases between. From germline, CDR1 is DFQATT and CDR2 SNEGSKA (reference sequence). CDR3 sequence: CSASLGLAQETQYF. The DNA for the CDR3 is TGCAGTGCTAGTCTAGGACTGGCTCAAGAGACCCAGTACTTC.

This chain uses TRBV6-5 with TRBJ1-2, with a possible D match to TRBD1 (6 bases). The germline V gene encodes CDR1 MNHEY and CDR2 SVGAGI. The CDR3 has 12 amino acids. Trimming took 2 bases from V and 7 from J, leaving 8 bases between them. The CDR3 region has the DNA TGTGCCAGCAGTTACCAACAGGGTGGCTACACCTTC. Its translation is CASSYQQGGYTF.

The V and J genes are TRBV27 and TRBJ2-7; D perhaps matches TRBD2 (5 bases). This CDR3 region has 14 residues. CDR1 and CDR2 (germline): MNHEY, SMNVEV (reference sequence). V was pared by 2 bases and J by 2 bases, with 10 bases between. Here the CDR3 reads CASSLTGNPYEQYF. The CDR3 DNA follows: TGTGCCAGCAGTTTAACCGGGAACCCCTACGAGCAGTACTTC.

This sequence joins TRBV28 and TRBJ1-2, with a tentative D call TRBD1 (5 bases). The V end lost 5 bases, the J end lost 7 bases, and 11 bases lay between the germline ends. The CDR3 contains 12 residues. CDR1 MDHEN and CDR2 SYDVKM come from the germline V gene. CDR3 coding DNA: TGTGCCAGCAGTCGATTGGGGGTTGGCTACACCTTC. Its protein is CASSRLGVGYTF.

This chain connects TRBV19 to TRBJ1-1, with a weak D call TRBD1 (6 bases). Germline V gene sequence: CDR1 LNHDA, CDR2 SQIVND (reference sequence). Trimming removed 8 bases at V and 1 base at J, with 14 bases between. The CDR3 runs to 14 residues. The CDR3 protein is CASRSRGSNTEAFF. DNA of the CDR3: TGTGCCAGTCGATCAAGGGGGTCGAACACTGAAGCTTTCTTT. The full variable domain, in which reference TRBV19 and TRBJ1-1 provide the parts outside the CDR3, is DGGITQSPKYLFRKEGQNVTLSCEQNLNHDAMYWYRQDPGQGLRLIYYSQIVNDFQKGDIAEGYSVSREKKESFPLTVTSAQKNPTAFYLCASRSRGSNTEAFFGQGTRLTVV.

V and J are TRBV3-1 (or the pseudogene TRBV3-2) and TRBJ1-2; D unresolved. The CDR3 length is 14 residues. The ends were cut back, 5 bases at V and 8 bases at J, with 18 bases in the middle. Looked up from germline, CDR1 is LGHDT and CDR2 is YNNKEL (reference sequence). CDR3 region: CASSNRLDLGGYTF. In nucleotides, the CDR3 is TGTGCCAGCAGCAACCGCCTCGACCTAGGAGGCTACACCTTC.

V is TRBV28 and J is TRBJ1-3, with unresolved D. CDR3 length equals 15 residues. Germline V lookup: CDR1 MDHEN, CDR2 SYDVKM. V was clipped by 5 bases and J by 0 bases, with 11 bases between them. The CDR3 reads CASSPSAGSGNTIYF. DNA of the CDR3: TGTGCCAGCAGTCCCTCGGCCGGCTCTGGAAACACCATATATTTT.

This rearrangement joins TRBV6-5 to TRBJ2-1, with 8 bases matching TRBD1. The CDR3 contains 14 residues. Germline-derived CDR1 and CDR2 are MNHEY and SVGAGI. The V segment lost 6 bases and the J segment 6 bases; nucleotides outside the gene matches: 7. The CDR3 sequence: CASREETGVNEQFF. The CDR3 DNA is TGTGCCAGCAGAGAGGAGACAGGGGTCAATGAGCAGTTCTTC.

This rearrangement joins TRBV5-6 to TRBJ2-4, with D tentatively TRBD1 (6 bases). This CDR3 region has 17 residues. Germline CDR1 SGHDT, CDR2 YYEEEE. Trimming took off 4 bases at V and 0 bases at J, with 17 bases between the two ends. CDR3 residues: CASSHNLLGQAKNIQYF. CDR3 coding DNA: TGTGCCAGCAGCCATAACCTCCTGGGACAAGCCAAAAACATTCAGTACTTC.

The genes are TRBV28 and TRBJ1-4, with 7 bases lining up with TRBD1. CDR3 length: 15 amino acids. J gave up 5 bases and V 5 bases, and 8 bases lay outside the gene matches. CDR1 and CDR2 (germline): MDHEN, SYDVKM. CDR3 residues: CASSRPGQINEKLFF. Here the CDR3 DNA reads TGTGCCAGCAGTAGGCCGGGACAGATAAATGAAAAACTGTTTTTT.

The rearrangement joins TRBV7-9 to TRBJ2-7, with D possibly called TRBD1 or TRBD2 (5 bases each). The CDR3 has 13 residues. Germline CDR1 SEHNR, CDR2 FQNEAQ (reference sequence). V shed 6 bases and J shed 0 bases, with 9 bases lying between them. The CDR3 is CASSWDVSYEQYF. CDR3 coding DNA: TGTGCCAGCAGTTGGGACGTCTCCTACGAGCAGTACTTC.

The chain is built from TRBV9 and TRBJ1-1; 11 nucleotides line up with TRBD1. Germline-derived CDR1 and CDR2 are SGDLS and YYNGEE. This CDR3 is built from 15 residues. Losses at the gene ends were 5 bases for V and 5 bases for J; bases not matched to a gene: 8. CDR3 amino acids: CASSVAGTGGTEAFF. Here the CDR3 DNA reads TGTGCCAGCAGTGTTGCCGGGACAGGGGGGACTGAAGCTTTCTTT.

This clone was found a few times. The rearrangement uses TRBV6-2 or TRBV6-3 and TRBJ1-1, with D possibly matching TRBD1 (6 bases). The V and J ends lost 5 bases and 4 bases respectively, with 17 bases between them. Germline loops: CDR1 MNHEY, CDR2 SVGEGT. This CDR3 is built from 15 residues. The CDR3 here is CASSTTTGGLTEAFF. The DNA for the CDR3 is TGTGCCAGCAGTACGACGACAGGCGGGCTCACTGAAGCTTTCTTT.

The chain employs TRBV7-9 and TRBJ2-3; D is possibly TRBD1 (5 bases). Germline CDR1 SEHNR, CDR2 FQNEAQ (reference sequence). Between the trimmed V and J ends, which lost 2 bases and 13 bases, there was a span of 13 bases. There are 12 residues in the CDR3. This CDR3 reads CASSLTRIGEYF. In nucleotides, the CDR3 is TGTGCCAGCAGCTTAACCCGAATAGGGGAGTATTTT.

Only one count was recorded for this clone. The CDR3 is CASSSTGGGQPQHF. The CDR3 bases are TGTGCCAGCAGTTCGACAGGGGGCGGACAGCCCCAGCATTTT. The V and J genes are TRBV28 and TRBJ1-5; 10 bases agree with TRBD1. Per the germline V gene, CDR1 is MDHEN and CDR2 is SYDVKM. The junction had 4 bases not matched to a gene; V was cut back by 4 bases and J by 7 bases. The CDR3 length is 14 residues.

The chain uses TRBV20-1 and TRBJ2-1; no clear D gene. Deletions cut 4 bases from V and 6 bases from J, with 7 bases between. CDR1 and CDR2 (germline): DFQATT, SNEGSKA (reference sequence). The CDR3 has 11 residues. CDR3 coding DNA: TGCAGTGCTACCCCCTCCAATGAGCAGTTCTTC. Translating it yields CSATPSNEQFF.

This chain links TRBV6-5 with TRBJ2-2; no firm D call. The V end was cut by 8 bases, the J end by 1 base, with 11 bases between. The germline V gene has CDR1 MNHEY and CDR2 SVGAGI. This CDR3 region has 14 residues. The CDR3 spells CASCRLLNTGELFF. CDR3 in DNA: TGTGCCAGCTGTCGCCTGTTGAACACCGGGGAGCTGTTTTTT.

The V and J genes are TRBV6-5 and TRBJ2-1, with 7 bases lining up with TRBD2. Germline CDR1 MNHEY, CDR2 SVGAGI. J was trimmed by 4 bases and V by 0 bases; bases with no gene match: 6. CDR3 length: 16 residues. The CDR3 reads CASSYSATSPYNEQFF. CDR3 nucleotides: TGTGCCAGCAGTTACTCTGCGACTAGCCCTTACAATGAGCAGTTCTTC.

V usage is TRBV2 and J usage is TRBJ1-2; D gene ambiguous. The CDR3 extends over 14 amino acids. The germline V gene has CDR1 SNHLY and CDR2 FYNNEI. V was cut by 4 bases and J by 5 bases, with 14 bases left in between. The CDR3 region is CASSVDTLVYGYTF. Here the CDR3 DNA reads TGTGCCAGCAGTGTGGATACCCTAGTATATGGCTACACCTTC.